This T cell receptor beta chain was found in a study of cytomegalovirus exposure and HLA in healthy donors. Turning to the study itself: Findings of an earlier analysis included about 120 million unique TCR beta sequences from 190 million or so T cells. Of 398 genotyped donors, about 81% clustered with self-reported Caucasian donors.

PCR employed 60 Vbeta and 13 Jbeta primers. Only in-frame clones appear in the TCRdb table, and some are missing; sequencing was by immunoSEQ multiplex PCR. The data contain 90,000 to 150,000 clones, roughly 70% of them singletons. The CDR3 consists of 14 residues. V was clipped by 3 bases and J by 1 base, with 7 bases between them. Germline-derived CDR1 and CDR2 are LNHDA and SQIVND (reference sequence). The sequence derives from a woman aged 40 to 50 in good health and CMV-seropositive. Sample: PBMCs. This chain uses TRBV19 with TRBJ1-5; possible D gene TRBD1, 6 bases. For the CDR3, the DNA is TGTGCCAGTAGTATTGGACAGAGCAATCAGCCCCAGCATTTT. This gives the protein CASSIGQSNQPQHF.